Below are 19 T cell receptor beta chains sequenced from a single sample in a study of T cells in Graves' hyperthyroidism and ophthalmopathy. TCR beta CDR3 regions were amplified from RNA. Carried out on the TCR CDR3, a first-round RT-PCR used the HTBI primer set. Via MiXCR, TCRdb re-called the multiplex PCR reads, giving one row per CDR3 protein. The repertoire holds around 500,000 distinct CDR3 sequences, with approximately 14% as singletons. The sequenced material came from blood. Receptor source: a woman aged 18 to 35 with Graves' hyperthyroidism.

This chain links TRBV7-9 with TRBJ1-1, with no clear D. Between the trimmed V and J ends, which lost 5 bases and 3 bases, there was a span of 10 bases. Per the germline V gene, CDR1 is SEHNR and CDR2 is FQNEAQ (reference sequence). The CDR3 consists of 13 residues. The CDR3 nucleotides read TGTGCCAGCAGCACCCGACACTACACTGAAGCTTTCTTT. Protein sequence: CASSTRHYTEAFF.

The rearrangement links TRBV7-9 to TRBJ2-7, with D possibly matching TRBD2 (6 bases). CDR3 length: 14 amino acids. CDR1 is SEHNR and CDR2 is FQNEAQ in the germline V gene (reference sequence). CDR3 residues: CASSGPRGSHEQYV. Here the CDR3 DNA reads TGTGCCAGCAGCGGGCCGCGGGGCTCCCACGAGCAGTACGTC.

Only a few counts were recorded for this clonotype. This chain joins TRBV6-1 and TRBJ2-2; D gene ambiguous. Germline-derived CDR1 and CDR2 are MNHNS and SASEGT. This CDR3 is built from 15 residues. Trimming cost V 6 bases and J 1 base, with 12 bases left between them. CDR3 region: CASSSIALNTGELFF. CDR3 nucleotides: TGTGCCAGCAGCAGTATCGCGTTGAACACCGGGGAGCTGTTTTTT.

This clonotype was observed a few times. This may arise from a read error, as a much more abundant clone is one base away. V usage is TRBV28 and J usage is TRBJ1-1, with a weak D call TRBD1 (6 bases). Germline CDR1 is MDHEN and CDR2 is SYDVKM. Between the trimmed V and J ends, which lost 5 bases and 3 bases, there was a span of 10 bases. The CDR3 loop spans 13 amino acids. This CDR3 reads CASSGGGHTEAFF. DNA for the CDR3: TGTGCCAGCAGTGGCGGGGGGCACACTGAAGCTTTCTTT.

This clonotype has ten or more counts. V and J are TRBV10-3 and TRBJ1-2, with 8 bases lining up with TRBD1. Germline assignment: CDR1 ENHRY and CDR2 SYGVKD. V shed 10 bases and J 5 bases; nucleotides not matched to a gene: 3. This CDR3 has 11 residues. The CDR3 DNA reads TGTGCCAGCACAGGGGGTTATGGCTACACCTTC. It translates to CASTGGYGYTF.

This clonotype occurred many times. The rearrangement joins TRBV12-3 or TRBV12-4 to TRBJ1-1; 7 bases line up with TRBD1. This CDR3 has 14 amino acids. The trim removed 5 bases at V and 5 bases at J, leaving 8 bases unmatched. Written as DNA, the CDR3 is TGTGCCAGCAGTCAACAGGGGAGGGGAACTGAAGCTTTCTTT. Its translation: CASSQQGRGTEAFF.

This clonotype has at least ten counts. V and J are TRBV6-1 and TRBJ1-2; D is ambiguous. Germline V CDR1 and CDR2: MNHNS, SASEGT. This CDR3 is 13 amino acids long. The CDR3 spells CATKETASSGYTF. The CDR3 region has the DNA TGTGCAACTAAAGAGACGGCCTCCTCTGGCTACACCTTC.

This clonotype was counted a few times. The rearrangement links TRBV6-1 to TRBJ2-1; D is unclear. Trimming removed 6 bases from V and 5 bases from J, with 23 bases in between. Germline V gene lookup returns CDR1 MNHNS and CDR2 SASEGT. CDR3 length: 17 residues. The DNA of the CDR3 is TGTGCCAGCAGGTTCGGGCAGGACCCTATGTACGACAATGAGCAGTTCTTC. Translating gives CASRFGQDPMYDNEQFF.

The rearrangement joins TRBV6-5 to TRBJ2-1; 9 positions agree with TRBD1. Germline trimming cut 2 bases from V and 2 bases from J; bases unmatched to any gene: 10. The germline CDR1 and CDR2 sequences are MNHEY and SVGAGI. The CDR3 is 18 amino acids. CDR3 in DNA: TGTGCCAGCAGTTACGGTGACGGGACAGGGAGGACCTACAATGAGCAGTTCTTC. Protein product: CASSYGDGTGRTYNEQFF.

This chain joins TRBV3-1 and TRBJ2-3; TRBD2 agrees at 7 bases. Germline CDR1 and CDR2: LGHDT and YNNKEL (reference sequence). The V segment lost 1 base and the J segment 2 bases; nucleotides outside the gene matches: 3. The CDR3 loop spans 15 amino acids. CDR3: CASSQGGGYTDTQYF. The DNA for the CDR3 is TGTGCCAGCAGCCAAGGGGGGGGATACACAGATACGCAGTATTTT.

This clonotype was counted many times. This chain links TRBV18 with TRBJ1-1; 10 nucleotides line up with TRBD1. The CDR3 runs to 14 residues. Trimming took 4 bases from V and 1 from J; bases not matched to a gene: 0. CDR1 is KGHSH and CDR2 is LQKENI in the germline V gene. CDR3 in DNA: TGTGCCAGCTCACGACAGGGGGCGAACACTGAAGCTTTCTTT. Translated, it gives CASSRQGANTEAFF.

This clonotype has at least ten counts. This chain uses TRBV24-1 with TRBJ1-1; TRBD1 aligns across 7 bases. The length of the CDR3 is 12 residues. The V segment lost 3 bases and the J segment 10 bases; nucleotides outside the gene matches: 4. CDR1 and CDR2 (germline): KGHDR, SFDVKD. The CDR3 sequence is CATSDRQGLAFF. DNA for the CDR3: TGTGCCACCAGTGATCGACAGGGTCTAGCTTTCTTT.

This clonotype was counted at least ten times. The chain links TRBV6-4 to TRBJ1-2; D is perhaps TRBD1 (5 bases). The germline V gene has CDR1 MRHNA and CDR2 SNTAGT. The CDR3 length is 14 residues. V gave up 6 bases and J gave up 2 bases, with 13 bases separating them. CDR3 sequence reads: CASRTGTANYGYTF. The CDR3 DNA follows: TGTGCCAGCAGGACCGGGACCGCCAACTATGGCTACACCTTC.

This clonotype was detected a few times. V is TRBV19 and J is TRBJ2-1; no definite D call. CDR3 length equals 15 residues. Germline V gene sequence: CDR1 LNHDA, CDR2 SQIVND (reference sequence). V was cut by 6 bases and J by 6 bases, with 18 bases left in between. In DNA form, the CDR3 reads TGTGCCAGTAGCGTACTCCACATGCACACCAATGAGCAGTTCTTC. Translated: CASSVLHMHTNEQFF.

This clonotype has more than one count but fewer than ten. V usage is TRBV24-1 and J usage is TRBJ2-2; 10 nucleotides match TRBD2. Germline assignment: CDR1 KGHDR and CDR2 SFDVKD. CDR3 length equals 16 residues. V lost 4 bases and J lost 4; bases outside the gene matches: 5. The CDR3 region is CATSESSGSFTGELFF. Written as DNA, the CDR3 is TGTGCCACCAGTGAATCTAGCGGGAGTTTCACCGGGGAGCTGTTTTTT.

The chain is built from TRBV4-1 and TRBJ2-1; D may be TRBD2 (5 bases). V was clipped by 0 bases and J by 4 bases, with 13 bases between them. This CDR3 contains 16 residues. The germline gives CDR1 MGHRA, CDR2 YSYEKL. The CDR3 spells CASSQEGGQNYNEQFF. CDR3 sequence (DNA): TGCGCCAGCAGCCAAGAAGGAGGCCAGAATTACAATGAGCAGTTCTTC.

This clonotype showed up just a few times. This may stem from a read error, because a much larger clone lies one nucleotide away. In nucleotides, the CDR3 is TGTGCCAGCAGTTACGGGATCTACTACGAGCAGTGCTTC. Translated, it gives CASSYGIYYEQCF. The chain recombines TRBV27 with TRBJ2-7, with D maybe TRBD2 (5 bases). Germline CDR1 MNHEY, CDR2 SMNVEV (reference sequence). This CDR3 spans 13 amino acids.

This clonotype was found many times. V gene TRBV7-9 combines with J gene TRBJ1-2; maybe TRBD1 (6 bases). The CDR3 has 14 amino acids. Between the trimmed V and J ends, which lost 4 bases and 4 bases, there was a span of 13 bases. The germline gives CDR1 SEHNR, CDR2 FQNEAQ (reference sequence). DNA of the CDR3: TGTGCCAGCAGCTCCCGACAGGCCTCCTATGGCTACACCTTC. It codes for CASSSRQASYGYTF.

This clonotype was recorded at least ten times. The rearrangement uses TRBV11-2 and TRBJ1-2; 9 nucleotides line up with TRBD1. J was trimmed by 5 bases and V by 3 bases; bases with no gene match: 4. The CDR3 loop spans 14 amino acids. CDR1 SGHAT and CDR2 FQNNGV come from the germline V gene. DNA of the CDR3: TGTGCCAGCAGCTTTTCACAGGGGGCTTATGGCTACACCTTC. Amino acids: CASSFSQGAYGYTF.